This T cell receptor beta chain was recorded in a study of cytomegalovirus exposure and HLA in healthy donors. Points from the study as a whole: A later analysis showed that HLA-associated TCR beta chains had undergone more clonal expansion than equally common others.

V lost 4 bases to trimming and J lost 5 bases; unmatched junction nucleotides: 8. The CDR3 totals 16 residues. CDR1 is MGHRA and CDR2 is YSYEKL in the germline V gene. For this clone: Its antigen remains unidentified.

Primers: 60 Vbeta forward and 13 Jbeta reverse. The table came from immunoSEQ multiplex PCR; TCRdb's copy has only in-frame clones and leaves some out. This table has fewer than 95,000 clones, about two thirds appearing once. Material for sequencing was PBMCs. The V gene is TRBV4-1, the J gene TRBJ2-5, with 12 bases identical to TRBD2. This receptor was taken from a woman aged 45 to 65 in good health and CMV-seropositive. The CDR3 protein is CASSPGLAGNLETQYF. The CDR3, as DNA: TGCGCCAGCAGCCCTGGACTAGCGGGGAATTTGGAGACCCAGTACTTC.